This T cell receptor (beta chain) was retrieved from a study of blood T cell repertoires in COVID-19. Study details: Before being deemed recovered, Cohort 3 donors had two negative PCRs, clearance, or symptom resolution. The United States, Italy and Spain were the sources of the acute and convalescent COVID-19 samples.

Looked up from germline, CDR1 is SGHNT and CDR2 is YYREEE (reference sequence). V lost 2 bases and J lost 3; bases outside the gene matches: 5. The CDR3 consists of 14 residues. Here immunoSEQ multiplex PCR was the method, and the copy in TCRdb shows in-frame clones only, minus some. This table holds 250,000 to 300,000 clones, more than 70% found once. Participant reports of clinical history set cohort assignment. What was sequenced was PBMCs or T cells enriched from blood (not recorded which). This chain uses TRBV5-4 with TRBJ2-7; the match to TRBD2 covers 7 bases. The source of this sequence is an older woman in a cohort exposed to, infected with or recovered from COVID-19 (not recorded which). The CDR3 is CASSFGGSSYEQYF. The CDR3 DNA reads as TGTGCCAGCAGCTTCGGGGGGAGCAGCTACGAGCAGTACTTC.